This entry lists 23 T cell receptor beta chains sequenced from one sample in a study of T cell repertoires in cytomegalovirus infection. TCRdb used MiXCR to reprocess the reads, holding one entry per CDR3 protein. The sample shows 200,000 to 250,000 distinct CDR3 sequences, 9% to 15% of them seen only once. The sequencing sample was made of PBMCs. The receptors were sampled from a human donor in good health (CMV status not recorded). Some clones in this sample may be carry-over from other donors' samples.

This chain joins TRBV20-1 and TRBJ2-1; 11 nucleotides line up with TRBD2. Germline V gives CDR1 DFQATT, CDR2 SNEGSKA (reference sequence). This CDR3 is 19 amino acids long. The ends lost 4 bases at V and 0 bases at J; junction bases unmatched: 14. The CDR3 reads CSATTPGLAVTRSYNEQFF. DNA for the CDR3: TGCAGTGCTACGACTCCGGGACTAGCGGTCACCCGCTCCTACAATGAGCAGTTCTTC.

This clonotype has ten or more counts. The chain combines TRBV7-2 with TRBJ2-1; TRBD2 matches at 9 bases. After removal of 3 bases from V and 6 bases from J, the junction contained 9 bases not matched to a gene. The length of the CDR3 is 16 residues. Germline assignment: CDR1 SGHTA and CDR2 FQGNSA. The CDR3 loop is CASSFLLAGSTNEQFF. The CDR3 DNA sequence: TGTGCCAGCAGCTTCCTACTAGCGGGTAGCACCAATGAGCAGTTCTTC.

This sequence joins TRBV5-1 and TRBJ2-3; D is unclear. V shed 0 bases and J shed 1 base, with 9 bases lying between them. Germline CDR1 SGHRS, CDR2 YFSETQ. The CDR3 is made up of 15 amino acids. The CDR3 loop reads CASSLAGDRTDTQYF. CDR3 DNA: TGCGCCAGCAGCTTGGCCGGAGACCGCACAGATACGCAGTATTTT.

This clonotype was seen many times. CDR3 nucleotides: TGTGCCAGCAGCACGGGCGGGCAGACCTCTGGGGCCAACGTCCTGACTTTC. Amino acids: CASSTGGQTSGANVLTF. The chain carries TRBV5-4 and TRBJ2-6, with D maybe TRBD2 (5 bases). CDR1 is SGHNT, CDR2 YYREEE, per germline (reference sequence). The germline V and J ends were trimmed by 4 bases and 0 bases, with 14 bases remaining between them. The CDR3 runs 17 residues. Full variable domain (missing parts from reference TRBV5-4 and TRBJ2-6): ETGVTQSPTHLIKTRGQQVTLRCSSQSGHNTVSWYQQALGQGPQFIFQYYREEENGRGNFPPRFSGLQFPNYSSELNVNALELDDSALYLCASSTGGQTSGANVLTFGAGSRLTVL.

The chain's CDR3 is CASSQETVRNYGYTF. The CDR3 DNA reads as TGTGCCAGCAGCCAGGAGACAGTAAGGAACTATGGCTACACCTTC. V is TRBV14 and J is TRBJ1-2, with D maybe TRBD1 (5 bases). CDR1 and CDR2 (germline): SGHDN, FVKESK. The V gene lost 3 bases and the J gene lost 2 bases, with 13 bases spanning the gap. This CDR3 region has 15 residues.

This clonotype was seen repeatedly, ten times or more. DNA of the CDR3: TGTGCCAGCAGCTTAAGGCCAGATCGATCCGGGGAGCTGTTTTTT. Amino acids: CASSLRPDRSGELFF. This sequence joins TRBV7-3 and TRBJ2-2, with unresolved D. CDR3 length: 15 amino acids. Germline CDR1 reads SGHTA; CDR2 reads FQGTGA. V was trimmed by 1 base and J by 6 bases, leaving 12 bases between them.

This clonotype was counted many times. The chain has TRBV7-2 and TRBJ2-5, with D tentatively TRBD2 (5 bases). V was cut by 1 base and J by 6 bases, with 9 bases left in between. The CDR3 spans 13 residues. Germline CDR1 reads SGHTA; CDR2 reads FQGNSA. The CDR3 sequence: CASSLGLGKTQYF. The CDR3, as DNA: TGTGCCAGCAGCTTAGGACTCGGGAAGACCCAGTACTTC.

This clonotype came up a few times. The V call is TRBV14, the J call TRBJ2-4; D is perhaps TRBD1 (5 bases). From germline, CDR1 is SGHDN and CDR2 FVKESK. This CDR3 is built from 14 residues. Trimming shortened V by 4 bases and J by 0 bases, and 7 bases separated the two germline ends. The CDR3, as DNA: TGTGCCAGCAGCCCCAGGGTAGCCAAAAACATTCAGTACTTC. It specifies CASSPRVAKNIQYF.

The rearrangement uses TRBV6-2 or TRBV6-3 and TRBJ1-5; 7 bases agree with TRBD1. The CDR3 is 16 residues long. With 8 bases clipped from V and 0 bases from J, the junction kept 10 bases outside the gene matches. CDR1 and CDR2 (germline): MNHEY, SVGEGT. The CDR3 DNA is TGTGCCAGCGTGGGACAGTCCCAGATTAGCAATCAGCCCCAGCATTTT. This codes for CASVGQSQISNQPQHF.

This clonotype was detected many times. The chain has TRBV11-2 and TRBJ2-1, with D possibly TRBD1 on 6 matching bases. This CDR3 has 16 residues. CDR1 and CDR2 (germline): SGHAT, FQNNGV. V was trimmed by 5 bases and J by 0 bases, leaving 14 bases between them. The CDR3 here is CASSGQSQSSYNEQFF. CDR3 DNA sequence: TGTGCCAGCAGCGGACAGTCTCAAAGCTCCTACAATGAGCAGTTCTTC.

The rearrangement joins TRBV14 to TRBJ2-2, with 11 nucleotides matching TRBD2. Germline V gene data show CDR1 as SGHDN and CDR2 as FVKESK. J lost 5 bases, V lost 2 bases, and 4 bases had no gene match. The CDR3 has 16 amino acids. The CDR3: CASSQRLAGLTGELFF. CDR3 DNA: TGTGCCAGCAGCCAACGACTAGCGGGGTTGACCGGGGAGCTGTTTTTT.

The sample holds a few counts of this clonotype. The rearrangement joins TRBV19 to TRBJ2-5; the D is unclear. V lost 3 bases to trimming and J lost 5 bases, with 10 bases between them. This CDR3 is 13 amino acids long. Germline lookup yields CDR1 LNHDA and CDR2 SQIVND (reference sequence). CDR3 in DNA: TGTGCCAGTAGTATTTCAGACGCGGAGACCCAGTACTTC. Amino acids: CASSISDAETQYF.

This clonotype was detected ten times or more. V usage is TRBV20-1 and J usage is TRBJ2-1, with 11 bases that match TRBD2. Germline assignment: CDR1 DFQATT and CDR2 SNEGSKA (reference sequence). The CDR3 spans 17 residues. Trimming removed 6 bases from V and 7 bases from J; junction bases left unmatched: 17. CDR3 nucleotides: TGCAGTGCCCTTACTAGCGGGAGAGGAAGATGGGAAAATGAGCAGTTCTTC. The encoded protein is CSALTSGRGRWENEQFF.

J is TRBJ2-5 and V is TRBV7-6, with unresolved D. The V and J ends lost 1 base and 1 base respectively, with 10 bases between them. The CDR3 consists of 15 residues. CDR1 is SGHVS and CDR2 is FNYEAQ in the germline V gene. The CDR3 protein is CASSLVAYSQETQYF. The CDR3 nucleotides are TGTGCCAGCAGCTTAGTTGCTTACAGCCAAGAGACCCAGTACTTC.

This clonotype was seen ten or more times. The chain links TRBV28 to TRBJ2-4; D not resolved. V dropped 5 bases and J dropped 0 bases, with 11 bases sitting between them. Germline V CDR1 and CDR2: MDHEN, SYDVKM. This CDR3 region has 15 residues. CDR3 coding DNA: TGTGCCAGCAGTATCCACTCTGTAGCCAAAAACATTCAGTACTTC. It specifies CASSIHSVAKNIQYF.

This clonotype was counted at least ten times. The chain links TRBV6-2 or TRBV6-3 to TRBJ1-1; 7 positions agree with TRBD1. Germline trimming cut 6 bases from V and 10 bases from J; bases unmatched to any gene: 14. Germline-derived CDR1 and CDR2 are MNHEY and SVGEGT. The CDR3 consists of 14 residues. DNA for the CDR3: TGTGCCAGCAGACCGCGGACAGGTGGCTGGGGAGCTTTCTTT. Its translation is CASRPRTGGWGAFF.

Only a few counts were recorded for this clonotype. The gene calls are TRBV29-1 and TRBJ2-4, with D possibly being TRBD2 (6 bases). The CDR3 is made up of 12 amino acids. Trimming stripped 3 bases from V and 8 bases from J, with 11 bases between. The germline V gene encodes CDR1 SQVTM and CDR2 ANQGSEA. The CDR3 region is CSVDGGSDIQYF. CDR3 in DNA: TGCAGCGTTGATGGGGGGAGTGACATTCAGTACTTC.

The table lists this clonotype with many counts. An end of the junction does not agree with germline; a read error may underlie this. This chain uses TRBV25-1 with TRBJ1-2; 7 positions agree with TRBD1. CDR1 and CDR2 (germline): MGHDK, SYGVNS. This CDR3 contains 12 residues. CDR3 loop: CASSDGQVGSIF. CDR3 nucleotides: TGTGCCAGCAGTGACGGACAGGTTGGCTCTATCTTC.

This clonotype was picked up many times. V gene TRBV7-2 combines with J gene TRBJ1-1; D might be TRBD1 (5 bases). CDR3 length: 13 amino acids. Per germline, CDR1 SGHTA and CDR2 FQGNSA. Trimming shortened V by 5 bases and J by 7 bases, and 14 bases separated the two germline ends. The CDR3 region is CASSLGHRGEAFF. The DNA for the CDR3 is TGTGCCAGCAGCCTCGGACATAGGGGTGAAGCTTTCTTT.

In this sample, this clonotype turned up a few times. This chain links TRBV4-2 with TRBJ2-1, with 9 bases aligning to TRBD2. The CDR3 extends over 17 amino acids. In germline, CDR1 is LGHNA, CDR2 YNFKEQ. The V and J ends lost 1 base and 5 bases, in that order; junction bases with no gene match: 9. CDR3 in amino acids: CASSQGSREGGNNEQFF. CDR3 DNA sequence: TGTGCCAGCAGCCAAGGGTCGCGGGAGGGCGGGAACAATGAGCAGTTCTTC.

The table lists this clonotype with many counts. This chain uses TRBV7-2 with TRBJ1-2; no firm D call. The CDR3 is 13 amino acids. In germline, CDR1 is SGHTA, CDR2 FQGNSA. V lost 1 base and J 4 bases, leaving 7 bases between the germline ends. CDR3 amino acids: CASSLDGPYGYTF. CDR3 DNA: TGTGCCAGCAGCTTAGATGGGCCCTATGGCTACACCTTC.

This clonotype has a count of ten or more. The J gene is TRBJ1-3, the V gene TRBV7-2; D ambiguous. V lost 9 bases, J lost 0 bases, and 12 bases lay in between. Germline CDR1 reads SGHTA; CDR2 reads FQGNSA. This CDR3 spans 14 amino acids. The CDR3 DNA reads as TGTGCCAGTGCCCCCTCGAACTCTGGAAACACCATATATTTT. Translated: CASAPSNSGNTIYF.

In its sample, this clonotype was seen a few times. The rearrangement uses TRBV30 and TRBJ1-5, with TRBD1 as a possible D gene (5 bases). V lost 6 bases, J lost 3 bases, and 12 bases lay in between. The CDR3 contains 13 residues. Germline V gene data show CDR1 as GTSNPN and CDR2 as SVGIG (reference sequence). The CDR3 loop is CACDQGPNQPQHF. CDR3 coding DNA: TGTGCCTGCGACCAGGGACCCAATCAGCCCCAGCATTTT.